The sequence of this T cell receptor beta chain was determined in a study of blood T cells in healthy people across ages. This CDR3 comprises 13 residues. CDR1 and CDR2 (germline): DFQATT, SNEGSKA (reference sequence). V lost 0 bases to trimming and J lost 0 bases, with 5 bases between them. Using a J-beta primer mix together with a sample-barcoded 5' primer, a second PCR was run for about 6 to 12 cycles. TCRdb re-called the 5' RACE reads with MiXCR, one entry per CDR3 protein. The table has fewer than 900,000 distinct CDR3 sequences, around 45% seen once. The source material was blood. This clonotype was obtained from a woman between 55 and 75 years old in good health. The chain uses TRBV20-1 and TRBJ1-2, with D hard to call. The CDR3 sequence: CSARDLTNYGYTF. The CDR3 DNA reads TGCAGTGCTAGAGATCTAACTAACTATGGCTACACCTTC.